This TCR beta chain was sequenced during a study of blood T cell repertoires in COVID-19. At the level of the study: COVID-19 samples collected from the United States, Italy and Spain covered acute and convalescent phases. The cDNA or gDNA used as material had been derived from T cells, B-cell-depleted T cells, or PBMCs.

How the authors handled the data: By means of reference gene primer amplification, nucleated cell counts were estimated. Libraries were prepared by immunoSEQ multiplex PCR; TCRdb keeps only in-frame clonotypes and omits some of them. V and J calls and clone size come straight from that table; D and trimming were deduced from the DNA. The table records approximately 270,000 clones, roughly nine tenths of them present only once. Germline V gives CDR1 SEHNR, CDR2 FQNEAQ (reference sequence). The V end lost 4 bases, the J end lost 8 bases, and 9 bases lay between the germline ends. The CDR3 has 12 amino acids.

The rearrangement joins TRBV7-9 to TRBJ2-1; D ambiguous. The TCR was taken from a young man with active or convalescent COVID-19. Sequencing used peripheral blood. The CDR3 loop reads CASSSPRYEQFF. Written as DNA, the CDR3 is TGTGCCAGCAGCTCTCCCCGGTATGAGCAGTTCTTC.